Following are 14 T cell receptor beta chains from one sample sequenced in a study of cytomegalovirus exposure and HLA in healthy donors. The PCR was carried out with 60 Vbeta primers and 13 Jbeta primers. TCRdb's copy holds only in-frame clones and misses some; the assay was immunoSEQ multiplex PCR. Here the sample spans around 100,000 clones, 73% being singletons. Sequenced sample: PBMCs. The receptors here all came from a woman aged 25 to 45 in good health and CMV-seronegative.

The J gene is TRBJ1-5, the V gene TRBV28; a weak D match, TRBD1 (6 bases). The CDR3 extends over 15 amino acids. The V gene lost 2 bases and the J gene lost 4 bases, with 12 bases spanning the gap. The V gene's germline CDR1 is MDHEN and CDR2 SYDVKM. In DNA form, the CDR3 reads TGTGCCAGCAGTTTAGCGGGGGCGCGAAATCAGCCCCAGCATTTT. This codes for CASSLAGARNQPQHF.

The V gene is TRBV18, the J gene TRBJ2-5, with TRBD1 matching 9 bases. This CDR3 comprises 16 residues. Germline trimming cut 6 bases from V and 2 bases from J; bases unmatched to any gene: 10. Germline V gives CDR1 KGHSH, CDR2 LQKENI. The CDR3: CASSLRTGVFQETQYF. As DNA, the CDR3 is TGTGCCAGCTCGTTAAGGACAGGGGTTTTTCAAGAGACCCAGTACTTC. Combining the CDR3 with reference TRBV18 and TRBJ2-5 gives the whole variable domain NAGVMQNPRHLVRRRGQEARLRCSPMKGHSHVYWYRQLPEEGLKFMVYLQKENIIDESGMPKERFSAEFPKEGPSILRIQQVVRGDSAAYFCASSLRTGVFQETQYFGPGTRLLVL.

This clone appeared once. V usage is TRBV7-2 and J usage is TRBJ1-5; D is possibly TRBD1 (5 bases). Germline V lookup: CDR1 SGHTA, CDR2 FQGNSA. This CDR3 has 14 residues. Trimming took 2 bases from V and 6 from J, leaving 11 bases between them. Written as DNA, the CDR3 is TGTGCCAGCAGCTTATCGGGGGGGAGTCAGCCCCAGCATTTT. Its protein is CASSLSGGSQPQHF.

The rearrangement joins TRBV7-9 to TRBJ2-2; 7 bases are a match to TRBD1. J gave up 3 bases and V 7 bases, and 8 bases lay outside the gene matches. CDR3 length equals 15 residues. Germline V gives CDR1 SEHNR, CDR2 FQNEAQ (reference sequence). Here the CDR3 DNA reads TGTGCCAGCACAAAGGACAGGTTTCACACCGGGGAGCTGTTTTTT. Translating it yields CASTKDRFHTGELFF.

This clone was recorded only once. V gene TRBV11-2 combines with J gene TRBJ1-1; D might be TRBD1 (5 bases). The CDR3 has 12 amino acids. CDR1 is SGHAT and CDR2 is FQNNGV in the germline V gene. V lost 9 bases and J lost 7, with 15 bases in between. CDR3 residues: CASGQGSREAFF. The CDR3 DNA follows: TGTGCCAGTGGCCAGGGCTCGCGTGAAGCTTTCTTT.

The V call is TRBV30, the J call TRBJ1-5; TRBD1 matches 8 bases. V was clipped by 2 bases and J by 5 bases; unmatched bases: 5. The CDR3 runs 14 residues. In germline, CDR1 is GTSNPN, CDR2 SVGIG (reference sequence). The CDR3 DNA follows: TGTGCCTGGAGTCCTCTGACAGGGGATCAGCCCCAGCATTTT. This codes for CAWSPLTGDQPQHF.

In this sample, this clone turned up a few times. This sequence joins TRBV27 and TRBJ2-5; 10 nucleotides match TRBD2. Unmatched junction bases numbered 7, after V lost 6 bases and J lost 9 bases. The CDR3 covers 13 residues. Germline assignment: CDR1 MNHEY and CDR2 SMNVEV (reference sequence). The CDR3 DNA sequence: TGTGCCAGCAGCCGTAGCGGGGGGACGTCCCAGTACTTC. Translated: CASSRSGGTSQYF.

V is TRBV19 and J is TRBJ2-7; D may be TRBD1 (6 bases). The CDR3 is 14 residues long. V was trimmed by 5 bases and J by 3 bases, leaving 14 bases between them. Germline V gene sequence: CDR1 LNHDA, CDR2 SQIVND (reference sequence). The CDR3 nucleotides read TGTGCCAGTAGTGAACAGGGTATCGGCTACGAGCAGTACTTC. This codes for CASSEQGIGYEQYF.

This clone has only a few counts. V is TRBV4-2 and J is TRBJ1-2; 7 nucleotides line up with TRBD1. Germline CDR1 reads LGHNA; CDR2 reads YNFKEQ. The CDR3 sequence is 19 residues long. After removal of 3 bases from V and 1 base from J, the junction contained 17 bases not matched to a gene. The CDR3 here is CASSQVLGTAATNNYGYTF. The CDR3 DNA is TGTGCCAGCAGCCAGGTCCTTGGGACAGCTGCAACTAATAACTATGGCTACACCTTC.

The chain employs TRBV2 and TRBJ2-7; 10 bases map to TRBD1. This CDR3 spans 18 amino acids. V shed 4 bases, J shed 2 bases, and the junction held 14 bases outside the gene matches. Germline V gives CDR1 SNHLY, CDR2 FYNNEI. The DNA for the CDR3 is TGTGCCAGCAGTGTGGCGACAGGGGGCAGAGAACGGACCTACGAGCAGTACTTC. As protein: CASSVATGGRERTYEQYF. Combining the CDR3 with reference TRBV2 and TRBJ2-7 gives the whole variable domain EPEVTQTPSHQVTQMGQEVILRCVPISNHLYFYWYRQILGQKVEFLVSFYNNEISEKSEIFDDQFSVERPDGSNFTLKIRSTKLEDSAMYFCASSVATGGRERTYEQYFGPGTRLTVT.

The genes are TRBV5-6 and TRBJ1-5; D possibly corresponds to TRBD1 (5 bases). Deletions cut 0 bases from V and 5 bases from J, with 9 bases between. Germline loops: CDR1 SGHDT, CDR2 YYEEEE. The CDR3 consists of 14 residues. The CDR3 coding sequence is TGTGCCAGCAGCTTGGGACAGCTCGATCAGCCCCAGCATTTT. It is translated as CASSLGQLDQPQHF.

CDR3 in amino acids: CASSEALAGPYEQYF. For the CDR3, the DNA is TGTGCCAGCAGTGAAGCTCTAGCGGGACCCTACGAGCAGTACTTC. V gene TRBV6-1 combines with J gene TRBJ2-7; 9 bases align to TRBD2. V lost 0 bases and J lost 2; bases outside the gene matches: 2. The CDR3 extends over 15 amino acids. Germline CDR1 reads MNHNS; CDR2 reads SASEGT.

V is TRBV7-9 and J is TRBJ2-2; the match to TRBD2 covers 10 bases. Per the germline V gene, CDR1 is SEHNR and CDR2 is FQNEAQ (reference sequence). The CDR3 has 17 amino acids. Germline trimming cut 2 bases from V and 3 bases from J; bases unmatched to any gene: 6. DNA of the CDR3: TGTGCCAGCAGCTTATCCAGCGGGAGGGTAGACACCGGGGAGCTGTTTTTT. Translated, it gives CASSLSSGRVDTGELFF. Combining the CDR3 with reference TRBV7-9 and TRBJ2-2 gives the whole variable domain DTGVSQNPRHKITKRGQNVTFRCDPISEHNRLYWYRQTLGQGPEFLTYFQNEAQLEKSRLLSDRFSAERPKGSFSTLEIQRTEQGDSAMYLCASSLSSGRVDTGELFFGEGSRLTVL.

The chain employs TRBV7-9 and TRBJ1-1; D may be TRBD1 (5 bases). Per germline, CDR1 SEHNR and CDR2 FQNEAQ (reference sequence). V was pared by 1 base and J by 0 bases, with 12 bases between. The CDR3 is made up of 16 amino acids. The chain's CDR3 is CASSLGGALMNTEAFF. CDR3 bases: TGTGCCAGCAGCTTAGGCGGGGCCCTCATGAACACTGAAGCTTTCTTT.